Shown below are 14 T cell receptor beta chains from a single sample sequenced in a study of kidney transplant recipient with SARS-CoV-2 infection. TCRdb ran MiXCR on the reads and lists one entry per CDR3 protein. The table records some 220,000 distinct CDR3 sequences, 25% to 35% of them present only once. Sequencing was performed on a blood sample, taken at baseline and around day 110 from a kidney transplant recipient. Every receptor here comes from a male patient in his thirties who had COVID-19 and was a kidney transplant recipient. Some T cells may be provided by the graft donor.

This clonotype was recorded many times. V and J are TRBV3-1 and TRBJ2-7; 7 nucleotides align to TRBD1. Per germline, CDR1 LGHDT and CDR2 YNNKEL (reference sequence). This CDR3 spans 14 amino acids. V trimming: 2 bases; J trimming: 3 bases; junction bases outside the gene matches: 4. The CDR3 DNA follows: TGTGCCAGCAGCCAACAGGGGGTCGGCTACGAGCAGTACTTC. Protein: CASSQQGVGYEQYF.

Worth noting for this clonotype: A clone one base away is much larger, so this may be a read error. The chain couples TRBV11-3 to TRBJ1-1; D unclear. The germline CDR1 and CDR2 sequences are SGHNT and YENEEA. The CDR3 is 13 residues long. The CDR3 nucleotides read TGTGCCAGCGGCTTAGGGAGGCAGGATAAAGCTTTCTTT. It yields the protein CASGLGRQDKAFF.

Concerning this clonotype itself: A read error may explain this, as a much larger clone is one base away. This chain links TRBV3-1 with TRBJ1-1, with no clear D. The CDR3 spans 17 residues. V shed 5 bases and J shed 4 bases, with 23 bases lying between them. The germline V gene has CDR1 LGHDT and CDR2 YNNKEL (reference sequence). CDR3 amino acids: CASSSPAPISIRTEAFF. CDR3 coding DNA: TGTGCCAGCAGCTCGCCCGCTCCCATTTCAATTCGCACTGAAGCTTTCTTT.

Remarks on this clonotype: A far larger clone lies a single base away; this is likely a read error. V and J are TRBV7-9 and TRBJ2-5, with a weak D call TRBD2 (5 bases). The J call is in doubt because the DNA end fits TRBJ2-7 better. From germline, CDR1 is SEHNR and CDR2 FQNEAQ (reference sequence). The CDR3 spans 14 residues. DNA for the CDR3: TGTGCCAGCAGCCCCTTGCGGGCGTACCACGAGCAGTACTTC. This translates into CASSPLRAYHEQYF.

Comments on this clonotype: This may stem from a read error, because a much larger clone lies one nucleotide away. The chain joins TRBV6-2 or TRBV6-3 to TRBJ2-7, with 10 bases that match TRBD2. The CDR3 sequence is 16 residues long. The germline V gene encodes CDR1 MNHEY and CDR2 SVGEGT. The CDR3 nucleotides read TGTGCCAGCAGTTCTGAAGCGGGAGGGCCACCGTACGAGCAGTGCTTC. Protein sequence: CASSSEAGGPPYEQCF.

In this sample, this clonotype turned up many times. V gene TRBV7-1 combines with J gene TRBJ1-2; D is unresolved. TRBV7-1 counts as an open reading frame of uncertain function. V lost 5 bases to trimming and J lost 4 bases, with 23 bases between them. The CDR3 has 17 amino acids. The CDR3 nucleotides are TGTGCCAGCAGCATAATACATCACGAGGGAAAGACCTATGGCTACACCTTC. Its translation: CASSIIHHEGKTYGYTF.

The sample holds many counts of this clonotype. CDR3 amino acids: CASSISLGSPETQYF. The CDR3 coding sequence is TGTGCCAGTAGTATTAGCTTGGGGTCGCCAGAGACCCAGTACTTC. V usage is TRBV19 and J usage is TRBJ2-5; D gene unclear. The CDR3 totals 15 residues. Germline loops: CDR1 LNHDA, CDR2 SQIVND (reference sequence). V was shortened by 3 bases and J by 4 bases, with 15 bases between the two germline ends.

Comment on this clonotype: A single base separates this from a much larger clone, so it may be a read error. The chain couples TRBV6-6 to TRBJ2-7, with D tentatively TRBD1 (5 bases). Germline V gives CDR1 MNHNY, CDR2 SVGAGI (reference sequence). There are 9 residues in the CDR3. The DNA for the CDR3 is TGTGTCACCAGGGACGAGCAGTACTTC. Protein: CVTRDEQYF.

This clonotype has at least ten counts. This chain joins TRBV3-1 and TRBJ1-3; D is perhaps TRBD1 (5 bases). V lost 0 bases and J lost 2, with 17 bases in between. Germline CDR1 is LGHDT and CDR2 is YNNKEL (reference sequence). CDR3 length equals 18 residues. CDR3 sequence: CASSQDLLALDTGNTIYF. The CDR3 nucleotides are TGTGCCAGCAGCCAAGATCTTCTGGCCTTGGACACTGGAAACACCATATATTTT.

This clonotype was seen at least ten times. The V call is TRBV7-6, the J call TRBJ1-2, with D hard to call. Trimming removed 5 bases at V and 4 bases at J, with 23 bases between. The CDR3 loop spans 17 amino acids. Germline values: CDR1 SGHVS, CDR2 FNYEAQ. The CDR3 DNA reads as TGTGCCAGCAGCGCAAGGACTGAATCTCGAAAGACCTATGGCTACACCTTC. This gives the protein CASSARTESRKTYGYTF.

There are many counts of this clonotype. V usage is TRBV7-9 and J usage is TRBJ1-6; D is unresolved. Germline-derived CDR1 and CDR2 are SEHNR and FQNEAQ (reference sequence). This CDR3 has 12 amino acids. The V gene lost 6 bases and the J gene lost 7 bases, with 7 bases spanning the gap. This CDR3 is CASREGNSPLHF. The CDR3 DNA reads TGTGCCAGCAGGGAGGGCAATTCACCCCTCCACTTT.

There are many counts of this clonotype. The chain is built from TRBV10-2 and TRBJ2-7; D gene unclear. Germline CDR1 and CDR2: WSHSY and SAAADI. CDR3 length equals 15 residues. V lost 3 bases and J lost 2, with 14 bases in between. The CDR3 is CASSEVPEEAYEQYF. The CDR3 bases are TGCGCCAGCAGTGAAGTTCCAGAAGAAGCCTACGAGCAGTACTTC.

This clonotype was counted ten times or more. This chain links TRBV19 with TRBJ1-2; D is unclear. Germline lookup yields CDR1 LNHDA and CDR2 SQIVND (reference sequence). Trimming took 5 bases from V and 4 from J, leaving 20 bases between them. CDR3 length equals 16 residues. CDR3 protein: CASSAAGDSRRYGYTF. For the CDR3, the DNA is TGTGCCAGTAGTGCCGCCGGAGACTCCCGGCGCTATGGCTACACCTTC.

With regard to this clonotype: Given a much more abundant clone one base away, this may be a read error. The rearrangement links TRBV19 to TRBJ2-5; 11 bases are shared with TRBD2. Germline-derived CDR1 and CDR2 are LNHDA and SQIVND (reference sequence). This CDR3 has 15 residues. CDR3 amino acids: CANSDTSGSLETQYF. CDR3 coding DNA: TGTGCCAATAGTGATACTAGCGGGAGTTTGGAGACCCAGTACTTC. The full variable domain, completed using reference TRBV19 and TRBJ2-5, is DGGITQSPKYLFRKEGQNVTLSCEQNLNHDAMYWYRQDPGQGLRLIYYSQIVNDFQKGDIAEGYSVSREKKESFPLTVTSAQKNPTAFYLCANSDTSGSLETQYFGPGTRLLVL.